This passage covers 24 T cell receptor beta chains from one sample sequenced in a study of identical twins. TCRdb re-called the 5' RACE reads with MiXCR, one entry per CDR3 protein. The table lists hundreds of thousands of distinct CDR3 sequences, 20% to 25% of them singletons. The same sample was also used in a study of T cells expressing NK-cell markers.

The source material was CD4+ T cells sorted from blood. These receptors all stem from a woman aged 18-30 years in good health.

The V call is TRBV18, the J call TRBJ2-3; D is unresolved. The CDR3 totals 14 residues. Deletions cut 2 bases from V and 3 bases from J, with 9 bases between. Germline CDR1 KGHSH, CDR2 LQKENI. The CDR3 DNA is TGTGCCAGCTCACCAGAGCAGGTTACAGATACGCAGTATTTT. Translation gives CASSPEQVTDTQYF.

The chain recombines TRBV10-1 with TRBJ2-4, with 9 bases that match TRBD1. The CDR3 has 15 amino acids. Per the germline V gene, CDR1 is WNHNN and CDR2 is SYGVQD (reference sequence). V was pared by 1 base and J by 6 bases, with 4 bases of the junction left unmatched. The CDR3 region is CASSEWGTGINIQYF. CDR3 coding DNA: TGCGCCAGCAGTGAGTGGGGGACAGGGATAAACATTCAGTACTTC.

This clonotype was counted between two and nine times. CDR3 protein: CASSFGTGVNTEAFF. CDR3 nucleotide sequence: TGTGCCAGCAGCTTTGGGACAGGGGTGAACACTGAAGCTTTCTTT. The V gene is TRBV7-6, the J gene TRBJ1-1; TRBD1 matches 10 bases. Germline loops: CDR1 SGHVS, CDR2 FNYEAQ. Trimming took 3 bases from V and 0 from J; bases not matched to a gene: 1. The CDR3 is 15 residues long. Supplemented by reference TRBV7-6 and TRBJ1-1, the full variable domain reads GAGVSQSPRYKVTKRGQDVALRCDPISGHVSLYWYRQALGQGPEFLTYFNYEAQQDKSGLPNDRFSAERPEGSISTLTIQRTEQRDSAMYRCASSFGTGVNTEAFFGQGTRLTVV.

The chain employs TRBV7-9 and TRBJ1-1, with 8 bases fitting TRBD1. V lost 5 bases to trimming and J lost 7 bases; unmatched junction nucleotides: 15. Per the germline V gene, CDR1 is SEHNR and CDR2 is FQNEAQ (reference sequence). CDR3 size: 16 residues. The CDR3 protein is CASSSNRQGLIYEAFF. CDR3 sequence (DNA): TGTGCCAGCAGCAGCAACCGACAGGGGCTTATATATGAAGCTTTCTTT. Full variable domain (remainder filled in from reference TRBV7-9 and TRBJ1-1): DTGVSQNPRHKITKRGQNVTFRCDPISEHNRLYWYRQTLGQGPEFLTYFQNEAQLEKSRLLSDRFSAERPKGSFSTLEIQRTEQGDSAMYLCASSSNRQGLIYEAFFGQGTRLTVV.

The chain joins TRBV12-3 or TRBV12-4 to TRBJ2-7; D is uncertain. V dropped 3 bases and J dropped 1 base, with 10 bases sitting between them. The length of the CDR3 is 14 residues. CDR3 protein: CASSLDGFSYEQYF. The CDR3 DNA is TGTGCCAGCAGTTTGGACGGATTTTCCTACGAGCAGTACTTC.

This clonotype appeared a few times. The chain employs TRBV2 and TRBJ2-1; unclear D gene. The germline V and J ends were trimmed by 8 bases and 6 bases, with 14 bases remaining between them. The germline V gene encodes CDR1 SNHLY and CDR2 FYNNEI. The CDR3 consists of 13 residues. CDR3 DNA sequence: TGTGCCAGCGGTTTTGGGGTTTCCAATGAGCAGTTCTTC. Translating gives CASGFGVSNEQFF. Combining the CDR3 with reference TRBV2 and TRBJ2-1 gives the whole variable domain EPEVTQTPSHQVTQMGQEVILRCVPISNHLYFYWYRQILGQKVEFLVSFYNNEISEKSEIFDDQFSVERPDGSNFTLKIRSTKLEDSAMYFCASGFGVSNEQFFGPGTRLTVL.

There are a few counts of this clonotype. The rearrangement links TRBV14 to TRBJ2-1; possibly TRBD1 for D (6 bases). The germline CDR1 and CDR2 sequences are SGHDN and FVKESK. Between the trimmed V and J ends, which lost 5 bases and 9 bases, there was a span of 14 bases. The CDR3 runs 13 residues. DNA of the CDR3: TGTGCCAGCAGCATCAACAGGGCAGCTGAGCAGTTCTTC. Translation gives CASSINRAAEQFF.

This clonotype has a handful of counts. The rearrangement links TRBV9 to TRBJ2-3; 8 bases line up with TRBD2. CDR1 is SGDLS and CDR2 is YYNGEE in the germline V gene. J was trimmed by 0 bases and V by 3 bases; bases with no gene match: 3. This CDR3 contains 15 residues. Written as DNA, the CDR3 is TGTGCCAGCAGCGCAGGCGGGAGGAGCACAGATACGCAGTATTTT. This sequence encodes CASSAGGRSTDTQYF. The entire variable domain, with the rest obtained from reference TRBV9 and TRBJ2-3, is as follows: DSGVTQTPKHLITATGQRVTLRCSPRSGDLSVYWYQQSLDQGLQFLIQYYNGEERAKGNILERFSAQQFPDLHSELNLSSLELGDSALYFCASSAGGRSTDTQYFGPGTRLTVL.

This clonotype was counted only a few times. The chain employs TRBV7-2 and TRBJ2-5; 8 nucleotides match TRBD2. The germline V gene has CDR1 SGHTA and CDR2 FQGNSA. The CDR3 covers 14 residues. Trimming at V came to 7 bases and at J to 5 bases, leaving 9 bases not matched to a gene. The CDR3 nucleotides read TGTGCCAGCACTTCCAGCGGGGGAGAGGAGACCCAGTACTTC. This translates into CASTSSGGEETQYF. Looking up the rest from reference TRBV7-2 and TRBJ2-5 gives the full variable domain: GAGVSQSPSNKVTEKGKDVELRCDPISGHTALYWYRQSLGQGLEFLIYFQGNSAPDKSGLPSDRFSAERTGGSVSTLTIQRTQQEDSAVYLCASTSSGGEETQYFGPGTRLLVL.

The table lists this clonotype with many counts. The gene calls are TRBV29-1 and TRBJ2-5; 7 nucleotides line up with TRBD2. The CDR3 covers 13 residues. Germline CDR1 reads SQVTM; CDR2 reads ANQGSEA. J lost 4 bases, V lost 7 bases, and 9 bases had no gene match. The CDR3 loop reads CSETRGGAETQYF. Here the CDR3 DNA reads TGCAGCGAAACCCGGGGAGGGGCAGAGACCCAGTACTTC.

This clonotype was counted a few times. The gene calls are TRBV3-1 and TRBJ2-7; D not certain. The CDR3 is 14 residues long. Per germline, CDR1 LGHDT and CDR2 YNNKEL (reference sequence). V lost 2 bases and J 2 bases, leaving 10 bases between the germline ends. The CDR3 spells CASSQQNRAYEQYF. Written as DNA, the CDR3 is TGTGCCAGCAGCCAACAAAACAGAGCCTACGAGCAGTACTTC.

V and J are TRBV11-2 and TRBJ2-3; D is undetermined. CDR3 length: 15 residues. V was cut by 5 bases and J by 0 bases, with 12 bases left in between. Germline V lookup: CDR1 SGHAT, CDR2 FQNNGV. CDR3: CASSPQDSSTDTQYF. CDR3 bases: TGTGCCAGCAGCCCTCAAGATTCGAGCACAGATACGCAGTATTTT.

V gene TRBV20-1 combines with J gene TRBJ2-1; maybe TRBD1 (5 bases). Between the trimmed V and J ends, which lost 1 base and 6 bases, there was a span of 13 bases. Germline V gives CDR1 DFQATT, CDR2 SNEGSKA (reference sequence). CDR3 length equals 14 residues. CDR3 sequence: CSARVQGLTNEQFF. The CDR3 DNA reads as TGCAGTGCTAGAGTGCAGGGCCTAACCAATGAGCAGTTCTTC.

The J gene is TRBJ2-1, the V gene TRBV11-3, with D unresolved. V dropped 1 base and J dropped 8 bases, with 12 bases sitting between them. Germline-derived CDR1 and CDR2 are SGHNT and YENEEA. CDR3 length equals 14 residues. The CDR3: CASSLGRLSHEQFF. CDR3 coding DNA: TGTGCCAGCAGCTTAGGACGACTGAGCCATGAGCAGTTCTTC.

This rearrangement joins TRBV11-2 to TRBJ2-1; 9 positions match TRBD2. The CDR3 loop spans 18 amino acids. Germline V lookup: CDR1 SGHAT, CDR2 FQNNGV. Trimming removed 4 bases from V and 7 bases from J; junction bases left unmatched: 17. The CDR3 DNA sequence: TGTGCCAGCAGCTCCCGGGTGACTAGCGGAACCCTTAGGAATGAGCAGTTCTTC. Translated, it gives CASSSRVTSGTLRNEQFF.

The table lists this clonotype with a few counts. The chain recombines TRBV3-1 with TRBJ2-5; no clear D gene. Deletions cut 3 bases from V and 1 base from J, with 6 bases between. The germline CDR1 and CDR2 sequences are LGHDT and YNNKEL (reference sequence). The CDR3 length is 13 residues. The CDR3 protein is CASSHLGQETQYF. The CDR3 DNA follows: TGTGCCAGCAGCCATCTAGGCCAAGAGACCCAGTACTTC.

The V call is TRBV20-1, the J call TRBJ2-5; 11 nucleotides line up with TRBD2. Germline V gene sequence: CDR1 DFQATT, CDR2 SNEGSKA (reference sequence). This CDR3 has 15 amino acids. V lost 3 bases and J lost 3; bases outside the gene matches: 6. CDR3 region: CSASPGTSGKETQYF. The CDR3 nucleotides read TGCAGTGCTAGTCCCGGGACTAGCGGTAAAGAGACCCAGTACTTC.

The table lists this clonotype with a few counts. J is TRBJ2-3 and V is TRBV7-2; D perhaps matches TRBD1 (6 bases). Germline V lookup: CDR1 SGHTA, CDR2 FQGNSA. The ends were cut back, 2 bases at V and 0 bases at J, with 12 bases in the middle. The CDR3 totals 16 residues. The chain's CDR3 is CASSLLGAPSTDTQYF. CDR3 in DNA: TGTGCCAGCAGCTTACTGGGGGCCCCTAGCACAGATACGCAGTATTTT.

The CDR3 spells CASSRLLAGESYEQYF. The CDR3 nucleotides are TGTGCCAGCAGCCGATTACTAGCGGGGGAATCCTACGAGCAGTACTTC. The chain couples TRBV3-1 to TRBJ2-7, with 11 bases identical to TRBD2. The V and J ends lost 4 bases and 1 base, in that order; junction bases with no gene match: 6. Germline values: CDR1 LGHDT, CDR2 YNNKEL (reference sequence). This CDR3 comprises 16 residues.

This clonotype was found a few times. V and J are TRBV5-1 and TRBJ1-1, with D tentatively TRBD1 (5 bases). Germline V CDR1 and CDR2: SGHRS, YFSETQ. The V end was cut by 4 bases, the J end by 0 bases, with 10 bases between. The CDR3 is 14 residues long. The CDR3 bases are TGCGCCAGCAGCCCAGGGTCGATGAACACTGAAGCTTTCTTT. It encodes CASSPGSMNTEAFF.

The chain is built from TRBV6-1 and TRBJ1-2; D might be TRBD1 (6 bases). The length of the CDR3 is 13 residues. Trimming removed 0 bases at V and 8 bases at J, with 10 bases between. Germline V CDR1 and CDR2: MNHNS, SASEGT. CDR3 region: CASSEAHGGGYTF. CDR3 in DNA: TGTGCCAGCAGTGAAGCGCACGGGGGCGGCTACACCTTC.

This chain links TRBV3-1 with TRBJ2-1; TRBD2 matches at 9 bases. Germline V gene sequence: CDR1 LGHDT, CDR2 YNNKEL (reference sequence). CDR3 length equals 15 residues. V lost 1 base and J lost 7; bases outside the gene matches: 5. The CDR3 DNA sequence: TGTGCCAGCAGCCAAGTAGCGGGGGTATGGAATGAGCAGTTCTTC. Protein sequence: CASSQVAGVWNEQFF.

This clonotype has just a few counts. The chain joins TRBV19 to TRBJ2-3; D call uncertain. The germline V and J ends were trimmed by 11 bases and 0 bases, with 6 bases remaining between them. The CDR3 has 11 amino acids. CDR1 and CDR2 from the germline V gene are LNHDA and SQIVND (reference sequence). CDR3 sequence (DNA): TGTGCCTGCTCGAGCACAGATACGCAGTATTTT. Translation: CACSSTDTQYF.

The chain combines TRBV2 with TRBJ2-3; D gene ambiguous. The CDR3 has 12 amino acids. With 5 bases removed from V and 3 bases from J, the gap between germline ends came to 6 bases. Germline V lookup: CDR1 SNHLY, CDR2 FYNNEI. The CDR3 coding sequence is TGTGCCAGCAGTAGAGAGACAGATACGCAGTATTTT. Translated: CASSRETDTQYF. Combining the CDR3 with reference TRBV2 and TRBJ2-3 gives the whole variable domain EPEVTQTPSHQVTQMGQEVILRCVPISNHLYFYWYRQILGQKVEFLVSFYNNEISEKSEIFDDQFSVERPDGSNFTLKIRSTKLEDSAMYFCASSRETDTQYFGPGTRLTVL.